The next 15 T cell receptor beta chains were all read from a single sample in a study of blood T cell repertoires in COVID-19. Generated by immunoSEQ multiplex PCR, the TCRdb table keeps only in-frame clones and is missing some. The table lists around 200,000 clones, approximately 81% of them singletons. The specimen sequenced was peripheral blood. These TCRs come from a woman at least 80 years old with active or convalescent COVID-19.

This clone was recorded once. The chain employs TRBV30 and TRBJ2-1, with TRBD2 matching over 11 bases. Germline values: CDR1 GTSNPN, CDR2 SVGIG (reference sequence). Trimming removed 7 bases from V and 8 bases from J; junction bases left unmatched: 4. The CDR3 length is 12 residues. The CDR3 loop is CASSGGYDEQFF. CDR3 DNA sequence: TGTGCCTCTAGCGGGGGGTACGATGAGCAGTTCTTC.

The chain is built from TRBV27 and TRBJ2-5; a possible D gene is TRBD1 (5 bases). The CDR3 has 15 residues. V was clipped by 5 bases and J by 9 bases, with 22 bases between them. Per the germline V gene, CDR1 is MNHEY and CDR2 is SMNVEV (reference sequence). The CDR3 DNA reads TGTGCCAGCAGTGAAACGGATACAGGCGTCGGGCCCCAGTACTTC. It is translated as CASSETDTGVGPQYF.

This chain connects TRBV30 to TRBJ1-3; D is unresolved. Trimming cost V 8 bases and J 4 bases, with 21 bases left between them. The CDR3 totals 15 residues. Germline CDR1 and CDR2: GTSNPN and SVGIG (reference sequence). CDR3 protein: CALSVPPGSGNTIYF. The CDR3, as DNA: TGTGCCCTGTCGGTCCCACCCGGGTCCGGAAACACCATATATTTT.

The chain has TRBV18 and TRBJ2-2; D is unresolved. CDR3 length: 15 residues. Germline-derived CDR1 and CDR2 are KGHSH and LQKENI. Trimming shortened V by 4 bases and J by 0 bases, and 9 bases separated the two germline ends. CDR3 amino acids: CASSLARTNTGELFF. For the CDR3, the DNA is TGTGCCAGCTCACTGGCAAGAACGAACACCGGGGAGCTGTTTTTT.

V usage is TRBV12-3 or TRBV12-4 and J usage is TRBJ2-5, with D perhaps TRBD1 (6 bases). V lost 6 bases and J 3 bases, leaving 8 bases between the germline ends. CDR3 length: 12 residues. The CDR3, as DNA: TGTGCCAGCAGGACAGGAAAAGAGACCCAGTACTTC. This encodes CASRTGKETQYF.

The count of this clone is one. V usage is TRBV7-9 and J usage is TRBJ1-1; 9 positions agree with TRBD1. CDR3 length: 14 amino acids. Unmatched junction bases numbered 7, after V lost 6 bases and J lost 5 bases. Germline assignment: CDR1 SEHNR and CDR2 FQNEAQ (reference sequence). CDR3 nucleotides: TGTGCCAGCAGATTGGACAGGGGTGATACTGAAGCTTTCTTT. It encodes CASRLDRGDTEAFF.

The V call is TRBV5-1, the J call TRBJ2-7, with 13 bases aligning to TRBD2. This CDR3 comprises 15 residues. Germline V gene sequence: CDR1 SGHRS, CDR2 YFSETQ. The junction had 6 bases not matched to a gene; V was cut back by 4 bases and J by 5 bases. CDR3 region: CASSPGLAGTNEQYF. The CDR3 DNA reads TGCGCCAGCAGCCCGGGACTAGCGGGAACCAACGAGCAGTACTTC.

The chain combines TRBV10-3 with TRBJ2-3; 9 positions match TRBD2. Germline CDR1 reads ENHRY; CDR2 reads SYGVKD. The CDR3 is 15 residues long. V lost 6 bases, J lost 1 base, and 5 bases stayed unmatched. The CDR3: CAISLSGSGTDTQYF. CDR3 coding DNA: TGTGCCATCAGCCTTAGCGGGAGTGGCACAGATACGCAGTATTTT.

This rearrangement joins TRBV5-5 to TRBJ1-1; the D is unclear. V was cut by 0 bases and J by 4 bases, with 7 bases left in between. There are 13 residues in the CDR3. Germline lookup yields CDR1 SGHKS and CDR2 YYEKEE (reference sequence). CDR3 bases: TGTGCCAGCAGCTTGGCGGGGAGCACTGAAGCTTTCTTT. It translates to CASSLAGSTEAFF.

As DNA, the CDR3 is TGCGCCAGCAGCCCACTAGCGGGAGAGCAGAATGAGCAGTTCTTC. Its translation: CASSPLAGEQNEQFF. This chain joins TRBV5-1 and TRBJ2-1; 11 nucleotides agree with TRBD2. The trim removed 4 bases at V and 7 bases at J, leaving 7 bases unmatched. Germline CDR1 is SGHRS and CDR2 is YFSETQ. The CDR3 runs 15 residues.

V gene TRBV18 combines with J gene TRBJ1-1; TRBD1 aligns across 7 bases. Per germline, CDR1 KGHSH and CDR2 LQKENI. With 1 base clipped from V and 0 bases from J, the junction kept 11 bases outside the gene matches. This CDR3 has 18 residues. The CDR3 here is CASSPRPGGSPMNTEAFF. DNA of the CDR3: TGTGCCAGCTCACCACGGCCAGGGGGTTCCCCCATGAACACTGAAGCTTTCTTT.

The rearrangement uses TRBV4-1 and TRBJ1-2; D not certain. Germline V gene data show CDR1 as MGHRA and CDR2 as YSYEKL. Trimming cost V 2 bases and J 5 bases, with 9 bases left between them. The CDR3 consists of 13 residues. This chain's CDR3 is CASSQRLQYGYTF. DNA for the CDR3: TGCGCCAGCAGCCAAAGACTACAGTATGGCTACACCTTC.

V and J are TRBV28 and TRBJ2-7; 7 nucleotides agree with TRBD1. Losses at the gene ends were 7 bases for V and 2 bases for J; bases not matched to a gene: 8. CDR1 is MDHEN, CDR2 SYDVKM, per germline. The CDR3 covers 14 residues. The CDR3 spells CASTTQGRAYEQYF. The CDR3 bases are TGTGCCAGCACCACACAGGGGCGGGCCTACGAGCAGTACTTC.

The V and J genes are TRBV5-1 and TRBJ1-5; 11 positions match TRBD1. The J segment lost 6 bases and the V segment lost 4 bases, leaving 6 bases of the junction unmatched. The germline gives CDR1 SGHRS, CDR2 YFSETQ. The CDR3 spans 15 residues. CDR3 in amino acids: CASSPGQGAGQPQHF. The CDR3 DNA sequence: TGCGCCAGCAGCCCTGGACAGGGGGCAGGTCAGCCCCAGCATTTT.

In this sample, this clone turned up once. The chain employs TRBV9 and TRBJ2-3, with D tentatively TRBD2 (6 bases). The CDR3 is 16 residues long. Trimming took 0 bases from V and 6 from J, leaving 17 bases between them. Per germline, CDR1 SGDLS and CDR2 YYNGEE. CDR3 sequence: CASSVVGRGATDTQYF. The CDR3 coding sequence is TGTGCCAGCAGCGTAGTTGGGCGGGGAGCTACTGATACGCAGTATTTT.